This paragraph covers one T cell receptor beta chain sequence. The source of the sample is a study of technical replicates of blood from a handful of donors. The V and J ends lost 2 bases and 5 bases respectively, with 19 bases between them. Germline values: CDR1 MGHRA, CDR2 YSYEKL. The CDR3 spans 17 residues. Repertoires were generated with immunoSEQ multiplex PCR, while TCRdb's copy carries only in-frame clones and drops some. The table has approximately 89,000 clones, 94% seen once; the top ten hold 0.2% to 0.25%. The source of this sequence is a human donor in good health. The chain joins TRBV4-1 to TRBJ2-1; weak D call: TRBD1 (6 bases). The sequencing input was T cells isolated from PBMCs. CDR3 nucleotides: TGCGCCAGCAGCCAACCTCTTACAGGGCAAAAAAACAATGAGCAGTTCTTC. Translated, it gives CASSQPLTGQKNNEQFF.